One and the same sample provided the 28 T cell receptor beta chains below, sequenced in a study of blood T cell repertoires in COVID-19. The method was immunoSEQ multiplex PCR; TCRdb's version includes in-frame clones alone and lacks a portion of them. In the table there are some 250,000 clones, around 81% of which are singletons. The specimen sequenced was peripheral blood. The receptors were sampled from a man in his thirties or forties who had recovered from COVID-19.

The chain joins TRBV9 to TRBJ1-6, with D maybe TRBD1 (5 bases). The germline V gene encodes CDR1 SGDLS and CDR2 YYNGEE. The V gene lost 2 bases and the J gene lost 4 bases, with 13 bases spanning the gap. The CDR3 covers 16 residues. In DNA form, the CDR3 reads TGTGCCAGCAGCGTGGGCCGGGACTCTTATAATTCACCCCTCCACTTT. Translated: CASSVGRDSYNSPLHF.

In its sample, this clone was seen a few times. The CDR3 protein is CASQKFDGKHQPQHF. The CDR3 DNA reads TGTGCCAGCCAAAAATTCGACGGGAAGCATCAGCCCCAGCATTTT. The rearrangement joins TRBV6-5 to TRBJ1-5; D gene ambiguous. There are 15 residues in the CDR3. Per germline, CDR1 MNHEY and CDR2 SVGAGI. V gave up 8 bases and J gave up 5 bases, with 19 bases separating them.

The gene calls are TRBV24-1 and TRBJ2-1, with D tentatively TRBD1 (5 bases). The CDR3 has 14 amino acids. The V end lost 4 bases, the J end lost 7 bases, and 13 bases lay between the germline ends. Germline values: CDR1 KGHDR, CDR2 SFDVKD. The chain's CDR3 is CATSEAGIKNEQFF. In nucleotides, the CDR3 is TGTGCCACCAGTGAGGCAGGGATCAAGAATGAGCAGTTCTTC.

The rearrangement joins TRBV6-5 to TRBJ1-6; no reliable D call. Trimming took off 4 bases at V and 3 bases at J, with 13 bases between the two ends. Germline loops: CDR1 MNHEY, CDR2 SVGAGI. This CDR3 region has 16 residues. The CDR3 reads CASSWRRPFYNSPLHF. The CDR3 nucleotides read TGTGCCAGCAGTTGGCGCAGGCCCTTCTATAATTCACCCCTCCACTTT.

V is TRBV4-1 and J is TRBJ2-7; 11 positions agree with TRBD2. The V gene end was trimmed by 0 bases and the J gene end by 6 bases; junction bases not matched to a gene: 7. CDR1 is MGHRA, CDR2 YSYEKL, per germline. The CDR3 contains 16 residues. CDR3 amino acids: CASSQEGFLAGGEQYF. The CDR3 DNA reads TGCGCCAGCAGCCAAGAAGGGTTTCTAGCGGGGGGCGAGCAGTACTTC.

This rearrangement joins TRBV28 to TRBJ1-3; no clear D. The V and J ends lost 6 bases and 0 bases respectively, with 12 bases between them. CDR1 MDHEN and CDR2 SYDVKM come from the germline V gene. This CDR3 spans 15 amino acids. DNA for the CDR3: TGTGCCAGCAGGGGAGTTCCTAACTCTGGAAACACCATATATTTT. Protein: CASRGVPNSGNTIYF. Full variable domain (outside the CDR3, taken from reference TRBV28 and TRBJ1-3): DVKVTQSSRYLVKRTGEKVFLECVQDMDHENMFWYRQDPGLGLRLIYFSYDVKMKEKGDIPEGYSVSREKKERFSLILESASTNQTSMYLCASRGVPNSGNTIYFGEGSWLTVV.

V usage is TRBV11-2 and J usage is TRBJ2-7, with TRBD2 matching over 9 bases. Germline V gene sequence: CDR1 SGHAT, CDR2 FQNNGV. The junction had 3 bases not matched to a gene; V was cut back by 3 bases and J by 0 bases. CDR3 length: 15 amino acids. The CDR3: CASSFGSGGSYEQYV. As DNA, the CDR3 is TGTGCCAGCAGCTTTGGTAGCGGGGGCTCCTACGAGCAGTACGTC.

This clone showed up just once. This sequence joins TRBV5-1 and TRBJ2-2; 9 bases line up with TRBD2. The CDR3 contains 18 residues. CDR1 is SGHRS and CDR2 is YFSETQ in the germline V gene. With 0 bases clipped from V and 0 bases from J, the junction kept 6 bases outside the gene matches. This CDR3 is CASSLARRGGSNTGELFF. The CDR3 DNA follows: TGCGCCAGCAGCTTGGCTAGGCGGGGGGGCTCGAACACCGGGGAGCTGTTTTTT.

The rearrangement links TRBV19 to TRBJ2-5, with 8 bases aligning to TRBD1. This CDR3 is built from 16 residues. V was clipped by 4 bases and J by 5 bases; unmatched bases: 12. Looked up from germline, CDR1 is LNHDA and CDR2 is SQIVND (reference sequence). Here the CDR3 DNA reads TGTGCCAGTAGTAAGCGGACAGGGAGGTTCGGTGAGACCCAGTACTTC. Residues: CASSKRTGRFGETQYF.

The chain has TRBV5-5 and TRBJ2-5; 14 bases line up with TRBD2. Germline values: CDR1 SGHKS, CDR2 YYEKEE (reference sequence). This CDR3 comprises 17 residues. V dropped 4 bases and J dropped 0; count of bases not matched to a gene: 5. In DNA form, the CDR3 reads TGTGCCAGCAGCCCCGGACTAGCGGGGGGCTACCAAGAGACCCAGTACTTC. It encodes CASSPGLAGGYQETQYF.

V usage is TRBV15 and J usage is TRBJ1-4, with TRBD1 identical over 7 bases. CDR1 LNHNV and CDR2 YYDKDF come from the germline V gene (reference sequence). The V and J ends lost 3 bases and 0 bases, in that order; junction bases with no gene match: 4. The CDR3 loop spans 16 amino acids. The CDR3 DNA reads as TGTGCCACCAGCAGCGGGACAGTTGCAACTAATGAAAAACTGTTTTTT. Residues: CATSSGTVATNEKLFF.

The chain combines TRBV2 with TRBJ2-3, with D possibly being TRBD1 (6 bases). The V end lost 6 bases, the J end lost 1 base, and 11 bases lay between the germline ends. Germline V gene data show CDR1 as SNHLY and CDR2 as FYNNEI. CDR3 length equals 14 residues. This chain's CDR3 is CASRRDRRTDTQYF. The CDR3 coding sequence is TGTGCCAGCAGACGAGACAGGCGCACAGATACGCAGTATTTT.

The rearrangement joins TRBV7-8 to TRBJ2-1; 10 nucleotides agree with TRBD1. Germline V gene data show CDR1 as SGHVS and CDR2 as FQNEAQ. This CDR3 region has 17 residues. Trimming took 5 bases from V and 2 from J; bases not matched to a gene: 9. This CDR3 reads CASSRSGQGGTYNEQFF. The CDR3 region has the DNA TGTGCCAGCAGCCGCAGTGGACAGGGGGGAACCTACAATGAGCAGTTCTTC. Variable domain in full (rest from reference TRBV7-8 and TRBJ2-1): GAGVSQSPRYKVAKRGQDVALRCDPISGHVSLFWYQQALGQGPEFLTYFQNEAQLDKSGLPSDRFFAERPEGSVSTLKIQRTQQEDSAVYLCASSRSGQGGTYNEQFFGPGTRLTVL.

This CDR3 is CASSREGGSKTEAFF. CDR3 DNA: TGCGCCAGCAGCCGTGAAGGGGGATCGAAGACTGAAGCTTTCTTT. The chain has TRBV4-1 and TRBJ1-1; D possibly corresponds to TRBD1 (6 bases). V shed 4 bases and J shed 5 bases, with 17 bases lying between them. This CDR3 has 15 residues. Germline CDR1 is MGHRA and CDR2 is YSYEKL.

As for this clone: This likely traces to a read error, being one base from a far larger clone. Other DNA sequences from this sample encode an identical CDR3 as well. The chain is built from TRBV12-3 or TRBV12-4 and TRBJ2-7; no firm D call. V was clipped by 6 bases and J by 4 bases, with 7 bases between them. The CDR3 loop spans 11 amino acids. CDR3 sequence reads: CASSPSYEQYF. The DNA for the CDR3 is TGTGCCAGCAGCCCTTCGTACGAGCAGTACTTC.

CDR3 sequence: CASTTGLTEAFF. CDR3 bases: TGTGCCAGCACAACAGGGTTGACTGAAGCTTTCTTT. The rearrangement uses TRBV6-5 and TRBJ1-1; perhaps TRBD1 as D (6 bases). This CDR3 is built from 12 residues. V lost 7 bases and J lost 5, with 11 bases in between. The germline CDR1 and CDR2 sequences are MNHEY and SVGAGI.

CDR3 nucleotides: TGCGCCAGCAGCCAAGATTTAAAGACCCAGTACTTC. Its protein product is CASSQDLKTQYF. The chain joins TRBV4-1 to TRBJ2-5; D is undetermined. The CDR3 length is 12 residues. The V end was cut by 0 bases, the J end by 6 bases, with 5 bases between. CDR1 MGHRA and CDR2 YSYEKL come from the germline V gene.

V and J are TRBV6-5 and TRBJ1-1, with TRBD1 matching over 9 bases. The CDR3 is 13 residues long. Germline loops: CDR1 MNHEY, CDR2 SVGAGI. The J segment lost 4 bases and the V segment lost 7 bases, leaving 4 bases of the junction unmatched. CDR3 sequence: CASIGTGLTEAFF. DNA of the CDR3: TGTGCCAGCATCGGGACAGGGCTCACTGAAGCTTTCTTT.

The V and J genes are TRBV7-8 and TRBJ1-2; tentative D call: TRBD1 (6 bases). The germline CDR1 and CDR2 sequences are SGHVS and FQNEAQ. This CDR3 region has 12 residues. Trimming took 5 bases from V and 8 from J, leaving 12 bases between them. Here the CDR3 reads CASSVQGDGYTF. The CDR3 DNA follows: TGTGCCAGCAGCGTACAGGGAGACGGCTACACCTTC. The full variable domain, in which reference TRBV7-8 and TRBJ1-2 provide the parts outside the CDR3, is GAGVSQSPRYKVAKRGQDVALRCDPISGHVSLFWYQQALGQGPEFLTYFQNEAQLDKSGLPSDRFFAERPEGSVSTLKIQRTQQEDSAVYLCASSVQGDGYTFGSGTRLTVV.

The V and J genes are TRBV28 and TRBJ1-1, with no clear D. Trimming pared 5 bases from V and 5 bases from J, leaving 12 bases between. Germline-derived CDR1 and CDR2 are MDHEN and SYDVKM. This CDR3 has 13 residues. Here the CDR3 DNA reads TGTGCCAGCAGTCCCGCGGATCGGACTGAAGCTTTCTTT. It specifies CASSPADRTEAFF.

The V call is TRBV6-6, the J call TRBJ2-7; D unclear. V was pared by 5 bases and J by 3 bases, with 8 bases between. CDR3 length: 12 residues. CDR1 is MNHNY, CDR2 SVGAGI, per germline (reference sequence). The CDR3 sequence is CASSLDYYEQYF. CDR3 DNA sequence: TGTGCCAGCAGTCTAGATTACTACGAGCAGTACTTC.

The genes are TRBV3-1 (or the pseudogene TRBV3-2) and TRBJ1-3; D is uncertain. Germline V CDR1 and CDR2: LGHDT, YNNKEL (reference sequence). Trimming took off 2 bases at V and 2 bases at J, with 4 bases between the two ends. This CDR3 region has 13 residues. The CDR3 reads CASSQSAGNTIYF. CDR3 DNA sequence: TGTGCCAGCAGCCAATCGGCTGGAAACACCATATATTTT.

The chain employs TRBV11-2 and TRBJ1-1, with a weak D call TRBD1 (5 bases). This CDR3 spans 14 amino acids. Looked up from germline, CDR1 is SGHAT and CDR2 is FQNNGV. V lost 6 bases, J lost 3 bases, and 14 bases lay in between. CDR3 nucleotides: TGTGCCAGCAGTCTCCTTAGCAGGGACACTGAAGCTTTCTTT. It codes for CASSLLSRDTEAFF. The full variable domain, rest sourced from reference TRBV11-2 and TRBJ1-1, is EAGVAQSPRYKIIEKRQSVAFWCNPISGHATLYWYQQILGQGPKLLIQFQNNGVVDDSQLPKDRFSAERLKGVDSTLKIQPAKLEDSAVYLCASSLLSRDTEAFFGQGTRLTVV.

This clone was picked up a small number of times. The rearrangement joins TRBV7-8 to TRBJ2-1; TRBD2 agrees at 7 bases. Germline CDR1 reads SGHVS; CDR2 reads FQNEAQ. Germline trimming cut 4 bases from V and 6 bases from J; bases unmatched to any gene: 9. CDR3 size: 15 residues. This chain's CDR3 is CASSSTGGAANEQFF. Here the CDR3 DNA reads TGTGCCAGCAGCTCCACGGGGGGTGCCGCCAATGAGCAGTTCTTC.

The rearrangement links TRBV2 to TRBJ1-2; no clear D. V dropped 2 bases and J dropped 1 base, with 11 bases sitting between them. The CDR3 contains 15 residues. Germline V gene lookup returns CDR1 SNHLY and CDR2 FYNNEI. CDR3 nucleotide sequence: TGTGCCAGCAGTGAAATCCCCGGAGGTAACTATGGCTACACCTTC. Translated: CASSEIPGGNYGYTF.

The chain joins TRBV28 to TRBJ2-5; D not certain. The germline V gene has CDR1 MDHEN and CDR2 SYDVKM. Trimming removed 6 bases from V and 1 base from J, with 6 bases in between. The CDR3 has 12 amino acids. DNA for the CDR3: TGTGCCAGCAGGACTTTCCAAGAGACCCAGTACTTC. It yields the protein CASRTFQETQYF.

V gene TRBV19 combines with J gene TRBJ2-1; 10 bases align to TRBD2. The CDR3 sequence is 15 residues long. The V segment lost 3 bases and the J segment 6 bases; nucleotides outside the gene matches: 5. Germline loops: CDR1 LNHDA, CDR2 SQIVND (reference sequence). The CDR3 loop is CASSITSGAANEQFF. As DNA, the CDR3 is TGTGCCAGTAGTATCACTAGCGGGGCGGCCAATGAGCAGTTCTTC.

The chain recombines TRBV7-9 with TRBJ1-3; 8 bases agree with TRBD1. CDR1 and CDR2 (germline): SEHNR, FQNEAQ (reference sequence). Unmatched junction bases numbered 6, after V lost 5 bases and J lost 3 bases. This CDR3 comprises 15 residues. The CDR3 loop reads CASSHRQGNGNTIYF. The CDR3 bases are TGTGCCAGCAGCCATAGACAGGGGAATGGAAACACCATATATTTT.